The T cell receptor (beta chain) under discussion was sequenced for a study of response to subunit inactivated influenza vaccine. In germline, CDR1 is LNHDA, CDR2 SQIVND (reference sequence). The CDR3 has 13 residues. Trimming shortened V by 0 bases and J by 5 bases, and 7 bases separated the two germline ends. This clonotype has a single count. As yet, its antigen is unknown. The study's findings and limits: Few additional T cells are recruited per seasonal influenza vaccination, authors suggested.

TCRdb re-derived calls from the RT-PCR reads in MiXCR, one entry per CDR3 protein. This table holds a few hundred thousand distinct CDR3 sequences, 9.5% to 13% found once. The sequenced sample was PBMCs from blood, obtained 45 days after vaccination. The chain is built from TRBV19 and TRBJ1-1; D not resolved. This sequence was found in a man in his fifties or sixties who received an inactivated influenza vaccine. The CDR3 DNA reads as TGTGCCAGTAGTATAGACAGGACGACTGAAGCTTTCTTT. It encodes CASSIDRTTEAFF.